Below are 27 T cell receptor beta chains sequenced from a single sample in a study of CXCR3-negative and CXCR3-positive naive CD8 T cells. Whole-study results and caveats: TRB CDR3s were more hydrophobic in CXCR3-positive than in CXCR3-negative naive cells.

These receptors have no identified antigens. The method, 5' RACE with UMI labels, was used to prepare the TRB cDNA libraries. TCRdb derives one entry per CDR3 protein from the 5' RACE reads, leaving out DNA. Its table records 120,000 to 150,000 distinct CDR3 sequences. Specimen: naive CXCR3+ CD8+ T cells from blood. Subset meaning: CD45RO-CCR7+CD27+CD95- naive CD8+ T cells expressing CXCR3 (TNR3+). The receptors were sampled from a human donor in good health. Some clones in this sample may be carry-over from other donors' samples.

The rearrangement joins TRBV5-6 to TRBJ1-1; the D call from TCRdb, TRBD1, cannot be confirmed without DNA. The length of the CDR3 is 16 residues. In germline, CDR1 is SGHDT, CDR2 YYEEEE. The CDR3: CASSFPPGQGYMEAFF.

The rearrangement links TRBV12-3 or TRBV12-4 to TRBJ2-4; TCRdb outputs TRBD1, but without DNA this stays unchecked. The CDR3 runs to 14 residues. CDR3 protein: CASTTPSGSNIQYF.

CDR3 sequence reads: CSARGQNTEAFF. The rearrangement links TRBV29-1 to TRBJ1-1; TCRdb's D gene call, TRBD1, goes unchecked for lack of DNA. Germline V gene sequence: CDR1 SQVTM, CDR2 ANQGSEA. The CDR3 is 12 amino acids.

The gene calls are TRBV7-9 and TRBJ1-3. The CDR3 extends over 17 amino acids. From germline, CDR1 is SEHNR and CDR2 FQNEAQ (reference sequence). CDR3: CASSLQTYRRPGNTIYF.

The chain employs TRBV6-2 or TRBV6-3 and TRBJ1-1; the D call from TCRdb, TRBD1, cannot be confirmed without DNA. Germline loops: CDR1 MNHEY, CDR2 SVGEGT. The CDR3 extends over 14 amino acids. The CDR3 here is CASSYSGAGAEAFF.

V gene TRBV11-3 combines with J gene TRBJ1-1; TCRdb indicates TRBD1, and absent DNA this call remains unverified. The CDR3 length is 16 residues. Germline values: CDR1 SGHNT, CDR2 YENEEA. CDR3 in amino acids: CASSSRDRGMNTEAFF.

The V and J genes are TRBV7-9 and TRBJ2-7; TCRdb returns TRBD1, unconfirmable since there is no DNA. The CDR3 has 13 amino acids. Germline V gives CDR1 SEHNR, CDR2 FQNEAQ (reference sequence). CDR3 sequence: CASSGGNSHEQYF.

This chain joins TRBV23-1 and TRBJ2-4; lacking DNA, the TRBD1 call made by TCRdb goes unchecked. TRBV23-1 is an ORF; its function is uncertain. CDR3 length: 18 residues. CDR3 in amino acids: CASSQSGARWEAKNIQYF.

The J gene is TRBJ1-1, the V gene TRBV29-1. CDR1 and CDR2 from the germline V gene are SQVTM and ANQGSEA. The CDR3 extends over 13 amino acids. CDR3 amino acids: CSVELGEGTEAFF.

The V gene is TRBV7-9, the J gene TRBJ2-5; TCRdb proposes TRBD1, but this gene call is untestable without DNA. This CDR3 region has 16 residues. The V gene's germline CDR1 is SEHNR and CDR2 FQNEAQ (reference sequence). The CDR3 spells CASSPSTGGFLKTQYF.

The V call is TRBV29-1, the J call TRBJ1-1. Germline assignment: CDR1 SQVTM and CDR2 ANQGSEA. The CDR3 totals 13 residues. CDR3 amino acids: CSVEEGLGTEAFF.

V gene TRBV7-9 combines with J gene TRBJ1-1. Germline lookup yields CDR1 SEHNR and CDR2 FQNEAQ (reference sequence). This CDR3 contains 13 residues. The CDR3: CASSAAGATEAFF.

This sequence joins TRBV29-1 and TRBJ1-2. CDR3 length: 14 residues. Germline V gene data show CDR1 as SQVTM and CDR2 as ANQGSEA. The CDR3 loop is CSVGSDLEIYGYTF.

The rearrangement links TRBV6-1 to TRBJ2-7; checking the TCRdb D call of TRBD1 is not possible without DNA. Germline loops: CDR1 MNHNS, CDR2 SASEGT. The CDR3 length is 13 residues. CDR3 region: CASSDRPRDEQYF.

The gene calls are TRBV7-2 and TRBJ2-7; without DNA, the TCRdb call of TRBD1 cannot be checked. In germline, CDR1 is SGHTA, CDR2 FQGNSA. The CDR3 is made up of 14 amino acids. CDR3 region: CASSYGTGGHEQYF.

V gene TRBV28 combines with J gene TRBJ1-3. Germline assignment: CDR1 MDHEN and CDR2 SYDVKM. This CDR3 is 14 amino acids long. The CDR3 is CAAGGGSSGNTIYF.

The rearrangement uses TRBV7-6 and TRBJ2-1; the TCRdb call, TRBD1, lacks DNA for checking. The CDR3 totals 14 residues. The germline V gene encodes CDR1 SGHVS and CDR2 FNYEAQ. CDR3 amino acids: CASRGQGPGDEQFF. Together with reference TRBV7-6 and TRBJ2-1, the CDR3 gives the full variable domain: GAGVSQSPRYKVTKRGQDVALRCDPISGHVSLYWYRQALGQGPEFLTYFNYEAQQDKSGLPNDRFSAERPEGSISTLTIQRTEQRDSAMYRCASRGQGPGDEQFFGPGTRLTVL.

V usage is TRBV20-1 and J usage is TRBJ2-2. In germline, CDR1 is DFQATT, CDR2 SNEGSKA (reference sequence). The CDR3 totals 15 residues. Here the CDR3 reads CSAREAPQNTGELFF.

This chain uses TRBV9 with TRBJ1-5; TCRdb proposes TRBD1, but this gene call is untestable without DNA. Germline V gives CDR1 SGDLS, CDR2 YYNGEE. The CDR3 is 14 amino acids. The CDR3 reads CASSGGQGGQPQHF.

This chain joins TRBV19 and TRBJ2-1; there is no DNA to check the TCRdb D call of TRBD1. Per germline, CDR1 LNHDA and CDR2 SQIVND (reference sequence). The CDR3 is made up of 14 amino acids. This chain's CDR3 is CASRPGQGAYEQLF.

The gene calls are TRBV9 and TRBJ2-5. Germline loops: CDR1 SGDLS, CDR2 YYNGEE. This CDR3 has 14 amino acids. The CDR3 region is CASSVEPMIGAQYF. Supplemented by reference TRBV9 and TRBJ2-5, the full variable domain reads DSGVTQTPKHLITATGQRVTLRCSPRSGDLSVYWYQQSLDQGLQFLIQYYNGEERAKGNILERFSAQQFPDLHSELNLSSLELGDSALYFCASSVEPMIGAQYFGPGTRLLVL.

The rearrangement uses TRBV7-9 and TRBJ2-1; the TCRdb call, TRBD1, lacks DNA for checking. The germline V gene encodes CDR1 SEHNR and CDR2 FQNEAQ (reference sequence). CDR3 length: 15 residues. The CDR3: CASSLRQGAPPEQFF.

The rearrangement joins TRBV20-1 to TRBJ2-1; the D call of TRBD1 rests on TCRdb alone, since no DNA is present to check it. Per the germline V gene, CDR1 is DFQATT and CDR2 is SNEGSKA (reference sequence). The CDR3 has 13 residues. The CDR3 loop reads CSAREGVMNEQFF.

The chain links TRBV29-1 to TRBJ2-1; TCRdb proposes TRBD1, but this gene call is untestable without DNA. The CDR3 runs to 12 residues. The germline V gene has CDR1 SQVTM and CDR2 ANQGSEA. The CDR3 region is CSVPTGYHEQFF.

The chain's CDR3 is CASSNRDSSHGTDTQYF. This chain connects TRBV7-2 to TRBJ2-3; TCRdb's D call of TRBD2 is untestable without DNA. This CDR3 has 17 residues. Germline V CDR1 and CDR2: SGHTA, FQGNSA.

The chain has TRBV29-1 and TRBJ2-7; the TCRdb call, TRBD1, lacks DNA for checking. Germline lookup yields CDR1 SQVTM and CDR2 ANQGSEA. CDR3 length: 14 residues. CDR3 region: CSVNTGHSAYEQYF.

This rearrangement joins TRBV30 to TRBJ1-5. In germline, CDR1 is GTSNPN, CDR2 SVGIG (reference sequence). The CDR3 length is 12 residues. CDR3 amino acids: CAWSSGNQPQHF. Supplemented by reference TRBV30 and TRBJ1-5, the full variable domain reads SQTIHQWPATLVQPVGSPLSLECTVEGTSNPNLYWYRQAAGRGLQLLFYSVGIGQISSEVPQNLSASRPQDRQFILSSKKLLLSDSGFYLCAWSSGNQPQHFGDGTRLSIL.